This T cell receptor beta chain was identified in a study of blood T cells in healthy people across ages (dated by TCRdb to about 2015). In the study overall: In model experiments, roughly one uniquely barcoded TCR beta cDNA molecule per two T cells was captured by template switching. To track age-related changes in TCR beta repertoire diversity, the study relied on deep sequencing normalized with unique cDNA molecular identifiers. The donors were divided into four age groups: young (average roughly 17 years), middle-aged (about 40), aged (around 67) and long-lived (about 80). Donors of different ages were randomly distributed across sequencing lanes to avoid experimental bias. For two donors (one aged 18 to 30 and one aged 80 or older), the study analyzed two additional independent replicas of 1 million unique cDNA reads from the same blood draw.

This clonotype was observed a few times. It lacks a known antigen. Base quality data are lacking; no much larger clone is found one base away. From the cysteine through the phenylalanine, the CDR3 covers 13 amino acids. CDR3 DNA only is kept here, 39 bases in frame from base 1. The V end loses 4 bases and the J end loses 5 bases, and a stretch of 10 bases separates them. The germline V gene specifies SGHTA as CDR1 and FQGTGA as CDR2. The investigation overall reported the following: Estimates of total diversity based on one million sequenced T cells were regarded as lower bounds and as underestimates. Compared with the aged group, the long-lived group had more naive CD4+ T cells, fewer expanded clones and increased TCR diversity, a pattern suggesting age selection. A strong correlation was found between observed TCR beta diversity and the percentage of naive T cells measured by flow cytometry. Observed TCR beta diversity per million T cells fell roughly linearly with age, and a significant reduction was already apparent by age approximately 41. Because profiling used bulk unsorted PBMCs, naive and antigen-experienced compartments could not be compared conclusively. Because the CMV infection status of the donors was unknown, age-related changes in expanded clonotypes may potentially have been confounded.

The donors were roughly 40 Caucasian individuals from Russia, aged roughly 6 to 100 years, who were systemically healthy. Each donor gave 8 to 10 milliliters of peripheral blood, drawn into EDTA-treated Vacutainer tubes. Ficoll-Paque density-gradient centrifugation was used to isolate PBMCs, with at least 6 million per sample. Trizol reagent was used to extract total RNA from the PBMCs, yielding at least 5 micrograms per sample. For every donor, flow cytometry on a PBMC aliquot measured the percentage of naive CD45RAhigh/CD27high T cells. The method behind the library was 5' RACE. This sample was sequenced with an Illumina HiSeq 2500. The second PCR ran for about 7 to 11 cycles and used a J-beta primer mix along with a sample-barcoded 5' primer. Each TCR beta cDNA molecule received a unique molecular identifier from a template-switch 5' adaptor carrying 12 random nucleotides. At least 3 million CDR3-containing paired-end reads were obtained from each sample. First-strand cDNA was synthesized from all RNA with the Mint cDNA synthesis kit, primed by a TRBC-specific oligonucleotide. Following uracil-DNA glycosylase treatment, all cDNA underwent a first 18-cycle PCR with the universal primers M1SS and BC2_uni_R. In the original analysis: Each sample was normalized by randomly selecting 1 million high-quality reads, each carrying a distinct molecular identifier. Reads with shared molecular identifiers were discarded instead of being binned into consensus sequences. MiTCR, set to a Q25 quality threshold and the strictest error-elimination algorithm, was used for CDR3 identification, clonotype clustering and error correction. A nonparametric unseen species model using Euler transformation provided a lower-bound estimate of total TCR beta diversity. The raw public reads went through TCRdb reprocessing: fastp at Q25, MiXCR clone calling, in-frame beta chains kept. Each record represents a unique CDR3 protein, reported with the most common genes and DNA among its rows. TCRdb, not the authors, supplied the V and J calls. Here the sample has 950,000 to 1,200,000 distinct CDR3 sequences; 35% to 45% occur a single time. The ten largest clones take up less than 15% of the sample.

The chain links TRBV7-3 with TRBJ2-3; a tentative D match to TRBD2 spans 5 bases. The origin of this receptor is a man between 18 and 35 years old in good health. Sequencing was performed on blood. CDR3 loop: CASSYGNLDTQYF. The nucleotide sequence is given as TGTGCCAGCAGCTACGGGAACCTAGATACGCAGTATTTT.